This TCR beta chain is drawn from a study of T cell responses to AZD1222 COVID-19 vaccine. This CDR3 is built from 15 residues. Germline lookup yields CDR1 SQVTM and CDR2 ANQGSEA. The J segment lost 0 bases and the V segment lost 7 bases, leaving 7 bases of the junction unmatched. Clones were read by immunoSEQ multiplex PCR, and TCRdb kept only the in-frame ones, dropping some. Among 95,000 to 150,000 clones listed, approximately 90% were seen once. Sequences were derived from peripheral blood, sampled on day 0 of AZD1222 vaccination. The chain recombines TRBV29-1 with TRBJ1-1, with 11 bases aligning to TRBD1. This clonotype was obtained from an adult in good health. In DNA, the CDR3 is TGCAGCGCCCGAGGGACAGGGGGACTGAACACTGAAGCTTTCTTT. It specifies CSARGTGGLNTEAFF.